Listed below are T cell receptor beta chains from one sample, sequenced in a study of CD8+ T cells in alopecia areata. TCRdb's table, derived via immunoSEQ multiplex PCR, lists solely in-frame clones and lacks some. This table holds 150,000 to 200,000 clones, over 55% found once. Specimen: CD4+ T cells sorted from blood, collected at week 24, from a patient treated with tofacitinib. The receptors were gathered from a human donor with alopecia areata. The CDR3 runs from the conserved cysteine through the conserved F or W. The order of the fields is V gene, J gene, D gene, clone size, CDR3 protein. D genes are given only for firm matches. Clone size appears in some rows only: once, few, many, or a class for an expanded clone.

v_gene: TRBV5-1
j_gene: TRBJ1-4
d_gene: .
abundance: many
CDR3aa: CASSLTGTEGEKLFF

v_gene: TRBV2
j_gene: TRBJ1-6
d_gene: .
abundance: .
CDR3aa: CASKGEGVWGAPLHF

v_gene: TRBV30
j_gene: TRBJ2-7
d_gene: .
abundance: many
CDR3aa: CAWKTSDEQYF

v_gene: TRBV29-1
j_gene: TRBJ2-5
d_gene: .
abundance: once
CDR3aa: CSVKQLETQYF

v_gene: TRBV4-1
j_gene: TRBJ2-7
d_gene: TRBD1
abundance: .
CDR3aa: CASSQDLLYRGTYEQYF

v_gene: TRBV29-1
j_gene: TRBJ1-2
d_gene: TRBD1
abundance: .
CDR3aa: CSSWTGDSFYGYTF

v_gene: TRBV29-1
j_gene: TRBJ1-1
d_gene: .
abundance: .
CDR3aa: CSVSYAGQMNTEAFF

v_gene: TRBV6-6
j_gene: TRBJ2-7
d_gene: .
abundance: once
CDR3aa: CASSYSSTYEQYF

v_gene: TRBV10-3
j_gene: TRBJ2-7
d_gene: .
abundance: few
CDR3aa: CAISESQTASYEQYF

v_gene: TRBV19
j_gene: TRBJ1-2
d_gene: .
abundance: .
CDR3aa: CASSIGGRDYGYTF

v_gene: TRBV9
j_gene: TRBJ1-2
d_gene: .
abundance: .
CDR3aa: CASSPGGGYEYGYTF

v_gene: TRBV29-1
j_gene: TRBJ2-5
d_gene: .
abundance: .
CDR3aa: CSVLHSQETQYF

v_gene: TRBV5-1
j_gene: TRBJ2-5
d_gene: .
abundance: .
CDR3aa: CASMVAETQYF

v_gene: TRBV29-1
j_gene: TRBJ2-7
d_gene: TRBD2
abundance: .
CDR3aa: CSVLTSGVGEQYF

v_gene: TRBV30
j_gene: TRBJ1-2
d_gene: TRBD1
abundance: .
CDR3aa: CAWSDRGQNTF

v_gene: TRBV5-6
j_gene: TRBJ1-6
d_gene: .
abundance: .
CDR3aa: CASSILQASISPLHF

v_gene: TRBV4-3
j_gene: TRBJ2-3
d_gene: .
abundance: .
CDR3aa: CASSQVTGDTQYF

v_gene: TRBV25-1
j_gene: TRBJ1-3
d_gene: .
abundance: .
CDR3aa: CASSGWARSGNTIYF

v_gene: TRBV27
j_gene: TRBJ2-6
d_gene: .
abundance: few
CDR3aa: CASRTWAGANVLTF

v_gene: TRBV29-1
j_gene: TRBJ1-1
d_gene: .
abundance: .
CDR3aa: CSVRPVLMNTEAFF

v_gene: TRBV29-1
j_gene: TRBJ1-1
d_gene: .
abundance: few
CDR3aa: CSVEGLALSEAFF

v_gene: TRBV5-6
j_gene: TRBJ1-6
d_gene: TRBD1
abundance: .
CDR3aa: CASSSRTGGGSPLHF

v_gene: TRBV30
j_gene: TRBJ1-5
d_gene: .
abundance: .
CDR3aa: CASQDGHNQPQHF

v_gene: TRBV29-1
j_gene: TRBJ1-1
d_gene: TRBD1
abundance: .
CDR3aa: CSVGQGLNTEAFF

v_gene: TRBV7-7
j_gene: TRBJ2-3
d_gene: TRBD2
abundance: few
CDR3aa: CASSPGLAGDTQYF

v_gene: TRBV7-6
j_gene: TRBJ1-2
d_gene: .
abundance: .
CDR3aa: CASSPGVEGEVGYTF

v_gene: TRBV27
j_gene: TRBJ1-1
d_gene: .
abundance: .
CDR3aa: CASSLFGSGEAFF

v_gene: TRBV5-1
j_gene: TRBJ2-3
d_gene: .
abundance: once
CDR3aa: CASSKDTDTQYF

v_gene: TRBV4-3
j_gene: TRBJ1-2
d_gene: .
abundance: few
CDR3aa: CASSHATGRGYTF

v_gene: TRBV5-5
j_gene: TRBJ2-3
d_gene: TRBD1
abundance: few
CDR3aa: CASSPGQGRRDTQYF

v_gene: TRBV11-2
j_gene: TRBJ1-1
d_gene: .
abundance: .
CDR3aa: CASSFPRNTEAFF

v_gene: TRBV19
j_gene: TRBJ2-7
d_gene: .
abundance: .
CDR3aa: CASSMGWGTYEQYF

v_gene: TRBV29-1
j_gene: TRBJ2-2
d_gene: .
abundance: .
CDR3aa: CSGRPGGTGELFF

v_gene: TRBV2
j_gene: TRBJ2-1
d_gene: .
abundance: .
CDR3aa: CASSEGPDREKFF

v_gene: TRBV29-1
j_gene: TRBJ1-4
d_gene: .
abundance: .
CDR3aa: CSVDNNEKLFF